This T cell receptor (beta chain) originates from a study of blood T cell repertoires in COVID-19. Study-level information: T cells, B-cell-depleted T cells, or PBMCs supplied cDNA or gDNA.

After removal of 8 bases from V and 9 bases from J, the junction contained 15 bases not matched to a gene. CDR1 and CDR2 (germline): SNHLY, FYNNEI. The CDR3 consists of 15 residues. Authors' methods: Researchers report that nucleated cell counts were estimated from reference gene primer amplification. Data came from immunoSEQ multiplex PCR; TCRdb stores just in-frame clones and leaves some out. V and J calls and clone size follow that table, whereas D and trimming were derived from the DNA. The sample yields roughly 250,000 clones, 70% to 90% seen once. This clonotype was obtained from a woman in her thirties or forties with acute COVID-19. The specimen sequenced was PBMCs or T cells enriched from blood (not recorded which). This chain connects TRBV2 to TRBJ2-1; the match to TRBD2 covers 8 bases. CDR3 sequence (DNA): TGTGCCAGCCCTCCCACTAGCGGAAAAGGGAGTGAGCAGTTCTTC. The encoded protein is CASPPTSGKGSEQFF.